Below, 17 T cell receptor beta chains from the same sample are listed, as sequenced in a study of cytomegalovirus exposure and HLA in healthy donors. PCR used 60 Vbeta primers and 13 Jbeta primers. Data came from immunoSEQ multiplex PCR; TCRdb stores just in-frame clones and leaves some out. The sample shows over 85,000 clones, just over 75% of them seen only once. The specimen was PBMCs. The receptors originated from a man aged 25 to 45 in good health and CMV-seronegative.

The V gene is TRBV19, the J gene TRBJ1-5; TRBD1 aligns across 7 bases. V lost 4 bases, J lost 4 bases, and 4 bases stayed unmatched. This CDR3 is 14 amino acids long. The germline gives CDR1 LNHDA, CDR2 SQIVND (reference sequence). This CDR3 is CASSKTGSNQPQHF. The CDR3 bases are TGTGCCAGTAGTAAGACAGGGTCAAATCAGCCCCAGCATTTT.

The chain links TRBV5-5 to TRBJ2-5, with TRBD1 matching over 7 bases. V shed 4 bases, J shed 4 bases, and the junction held 16 bases outside the gene matches. CDR3 length: 17 residues. Germline V gene lookup returns CDR1 SGHKS and CDR2 YYEKEE (reference sequence). In DNA form, the CDR3 reads TGTGCCAGCAGCAAGGACGAATACTACAGGGGTGGAGAGACCCAGTACTTC. Translating it yields CASSKDEYYRGGETQYF. Full variable domain (rest looked up from reference TRBV5-5 and TRBJ2-5): DAGVTQSPTHLIKTRGQQVTLRCSPISGHKSVSWYQQVLGQGPQFIFQYYEKEERGRGNFPDRFSARQFPNYSSELNVNALLLGDSALYLCASSKDEYYRGGETQYFGPGTRLLVL.

CDR3 sequence reads: CASSQDSRNTEAFF. As DNA, the CDR3 is TGTGCCAGCAGCCAGGATTCGCGTAACACTGAAGCTTTCTTT. The V and J genes are TRBV6-4 and TRBJ1-1; D unclear. Germline values: CDR1 MRHNA, CDR2 SNTAGT. Deletions cut 6 bases from V and 2 bases from J, with 13 bases between. This CDR3 has 14 amino acids.

This clone occurred a few times. The rearrangement links TRBV9 to TRBJ1-1, with 9 bases matching TRBD1. CDR1 and CDR2 from the germline V gene are SGDLS and YYNGEE. The CDR3 runs to 15 residues. The V segment lost 2 bases and the J segment 3 bases; nucleotides outside the gene matches: 5. The CDR3 protein is CASSVEGTGYTEAFF. In nucleotides, the CDR3 is TGTGCCAGCAGCGTGGAGGGGACAGGGTACACTGAAGCTTTCTTT.

The J gene is TRBJ1-2, the V gene TRBV6-1; TRBD1 aligns across 7 bases. Unmatched junction bases numbered 8, after V lost 6 bases and J lost 4 bases. The CDR3 is 14 residues long. CDR1 MNHNS and CDR2 SASEGT come from the germline V gene. DNA for the CDR3: TGTGCCAGCAGCGAAATGACAGGGAGCTATGGCTACACCTTC. It codes for CASSEMTGSYGYTF.

The chain links TRBV7-6 to TRBJ2-1, with D possibly being TRBD2 (5 bases). Trimming cost V 1 base and J 2 bases, with 18 bases left between them. Germline values: CDR1 SGHVS, CDR2 FNYEAQ. The CDR3 sequence is 18 residues long. Here the CDR3 reads CASSLGHRRARTYNEQFF. The CDR3 DNA sequence: TGTGCCAGCAGCTTAGGTCACCGGCGGGCTCGTACCTACAATGAGCAGTTCTTC.

V is TRBV11-1 and J is TRBJ1-1; weak D call: TRBD1 (6 bases). From germline, CDR1 is SGHAT and CDR2 FQDESV (reference sequence). This CDR3 has 12 residues. V was pared by 5 bases and J by 11 bases, with 15 bases between. The CDR3 protein is CASSTTDRFAFF. CDR3 bases: TGTGCCAGCAGCACAACCGACAGGTTCGCTTTCTTT.

The rearrangement links TRBV19 to TRBJ2-5; 9 positions match TRBD1. Trimming at V came to 4 bases and at J to 4 bases, leaving 10 bases not matched to a gene. The CDR3 sequence is 16 residues long. Per the germline V gene, CDR1 is LNHDA and CDR2 is SQIVND (reference sequence). CDR3 sequence reads: CASSTYRGLGGETQYF. CDR3 coding DNA: TGTGCCAGTAGTACCTACAGGGGGCTGGGCGGAGAGACCCAGTACTTC. The full variable domain, completed using reference TRBV19 and TRBJ2-5, is DGGITQSPKYLFRKEGQNVTLSCEQNLNHDAMYWYRQDPGQGLRLIYYSQIVNDFQKGDIAEGYSVSREKKESFPLTVTSAQKNPTAFYLCASSTYRGLGGETQYFGPGTRLLVL.

The V and J genes are TRBV4-2 and TRBJ2-3; the match to TRBD2 covers 7 bases. This CDR3 is 15 amino acids long. The germline V gene has CDR1 LGHNA and CDR2 YNFKEQ. Losses at the gene ends were 4 bases for V and 3 bases for J; bases not matched to a gene: 7. CDR3 region: CASSPPGTITDTQYF. CDR3 sequence (DNA): TGTGCCAGCAGCCCCCCCGGGACTATAACAGATACGCAGTATTTT.

This chain links TRBV7-2 with TRBJ1-6; no reliable D call. The germline V and J ends were trimmed by 7 bases and 7 bases, with 8 bases remaining between them. The CDR3 is 12 amino acids. Per the germline V gene, CDR1 is SGHTA and CDR2 is FQGNSA. CDR3 bases: TGTGCCAGCATGACACCCAATTCACCCCTCCACTTT. Its translation: CASMTPNSPLHF.

The rearrangement links TRBV5-1 to TRBJ2-5; D uncertain. Germline V gives CDR1 SGHRS, CDR2 YFSETQ. The CDR3 consists of 16 residues. Trimming stripped 2 bases from V and 2 bases from J, with 16 bases between. The CDR3 reads CASSFSPKNTQETQYF. In DNA, the CDR3 is TGCGCCAGCAGCTTTTCCCCCAAAAACACGCAAGAGACCCAGTACTTC. Filled out from reference TRBV5-1 and TRBJ2-5, the complete variable domain reads KAGVTQTPRYLIKTRGQQVTLSCSPISGHRSVSWYQQTPGQGLQFLFEYFSETQRNKGNFPGRFSGRQFSNSRSEMNVSTLELGDSALYLCASSFSPKNTQETQYFGPGTRLLVL.

In the case of this clone: The germline gene is not matched at one end of the junction; a read error may be the cause. The chain is built from TRBV7-9 and TRBJ2-5; no reliable D call. The CDR3 consists of 15 residues. Germline CDR1 is SEHNR and CDR2 is FQNEAQ (reference sequence). CDR3 DNA sequence: TGTTCCAGCAGCTTAGTTCCTAGTCGCCAAGAGACCCAGTACTTC. Translating gives CSSSLVPSRQETQYF.

The J gene is TRBJ2-2, the V gene TRBV9, with TRBD2 identical over 9 bases. From germline, CDR1 is SGDLS and CDR2 YYNGEE. J lost 1 base, V lost 4 bases, and 5 bases had no gene match. This CDR3 spans 16 amino acids. Here the CDR3 reads CASSPRLAENTGELFF. The CDR3 nucleotides are TGTGCCAGCAGCCCCCGACTAGCGGAGAACACCGGGGAGCTGTTTTTT.

The J gene is TRBJ2-1, the V gene TRBV21-1; TRBD2, the D gene given by the table, was not confirmed from the DNA. TRBV21-1 is a recognized pseudogene. The CDR3 contains 17 residues. The DNA for the CDR3 is TGTGCCAGCAGCGATCGGCGGGTACTGAGCTCCTACAATGAGCAGTTCTTC. It yields the protein CASSDRRVLSSYNEQFF.

This clone has a handful of counts. The chain employs TRBV7-3 and TRBJ1-1; a possible D gene is TRBD1 (5 bases). V shed 3 bases and J shed 10 bases, with 15 bases lying between them. Germline values: CDR1 SGHTA, CDR2 FQGTGA. The CDR3 has 13 amino acids. CDR3 protein: CASSLGTEGVAFF. In nucleotides, the CDR3 is TGTGCCAGCAGCTTGGGGACTGAAGGAGTAGCTTTCTTT.

This chain connects TRBV27 to TRBJ1-2; the match to TRBD1 covers 9 bases. This CDR3 has 14 amino acids. In germline, CDR1 is MNHEY, CDR2 SMNVEV (reference sequence). With 1 base clipped from V and 5 bases from J, the junction kept 2 bases outside the gene matches. CDR3 nucleotides: TGTGCCAGCAGTTTATTTGGGACAGGGTATGGCTACACCTTC. Protein: CASSLFGTGYGYTF.

The V call is TRBV7-3, the J call TRBJ2-5, with TRBD1 identical over 8 bases. This CDR3 is 14 amino acids long. Germline loops: CDR1 SGHTA, CDR2 FQGTGA. Trimming cost V 5 bases and J 4 bases; bases outside gene matches: 6. CDR3 protein: CASSKTGAGETQYF. CDR3 coding DNA: TGTGCCAGCAGCAAGACAGGGGCAGGAGAGACCCAGTACTTC.